This T cell receptor (beta chain) was retrieved from a study of early T cells in non-severe SARS-CoV-2 infection. The wider study: Bulk RNA from unsorted whole blood was sequenced; chains were unpaired. Study outcomes and limitations: VDJdb-based matching was biased toward anti-spike CD8 responses and missed private and CD4 specificities.

Germline lookup yields CDR1 DFQATT and CDR2 SNEGSKA (reference sequence). This CDR3 has 16 residues. With V trimmed by 1 base and J by 2 bases, 7 bases remained unmatched. Turning to this clonotype: Antigen unknown.

The protocol attached unique molecular identifiers to individual cDNA molecules. TCRdb passed the 5' RACE reads through MiXCR, listing each CDR3 protein once. The sample lists tens of thousands of distinct CDR3 sequences; about 11% were seen once. The source is an adult who was a healthcare worker with PCR-confirmed SARS-CoV-2 infection or an uninfected control (not recorded which). The chain recombines TRBV20-1 with TRBJ2-1; 8 bases map to TRBD2. The sample comprised whole blood. In DNA, the CDR3 is TGCAGTGCTAGAGTTCGGACTAGCCGAACCTACAATGAGCAGTTCTTC. Encoded protein: CSARVRTSRTYNEQFF.